The entry below describes one T cell receptor (beta chain). The data were taken from a study of blood T cell repertoires in COVID-19. Study context: The samples span acute and convalescent COVID-19 from the United States, Italy and Spain. From T cells, B-cell-depleted T cells, or PBMCs came the material, which was cDNA or gDNA.

This CDR3 is 15 amino acids long. Germline V gene sequence: CDR1 MNHEY, CDR2 SVGAGI. With V trimmed by 5 bases and J by 4 bases, 9 bases remained unmatched. In the source study's methods: Scientists estimated how many nucleated cells there were by amplifying reference gene primers. Produced via immunoSEQ multiplex PCR; TCRdb's table is partial and in-frame only. That table is the source of V, J and clone size, and D and trimming were worked out from the DNA. The sample has 350,000 or so clones; roughly 87% are singletons. Followed over time, Seattle patients had been enrolled while infection was active.

This TCR came from a woman in her fifties or sixties with COVID-19, enrolled during active disease. This chain connects TRBV6-5 to TRBJ1-2; 8 nucleotides match TRBD1. Sequenced sample: peripheral blood. CDR3 protein: CASSTPRTGLYGYTF. CDR3 nucleotide sequence: TGTGCCAGCAGTACCCCCCGGACAGGGCTCTATGGCTACACCTTC.